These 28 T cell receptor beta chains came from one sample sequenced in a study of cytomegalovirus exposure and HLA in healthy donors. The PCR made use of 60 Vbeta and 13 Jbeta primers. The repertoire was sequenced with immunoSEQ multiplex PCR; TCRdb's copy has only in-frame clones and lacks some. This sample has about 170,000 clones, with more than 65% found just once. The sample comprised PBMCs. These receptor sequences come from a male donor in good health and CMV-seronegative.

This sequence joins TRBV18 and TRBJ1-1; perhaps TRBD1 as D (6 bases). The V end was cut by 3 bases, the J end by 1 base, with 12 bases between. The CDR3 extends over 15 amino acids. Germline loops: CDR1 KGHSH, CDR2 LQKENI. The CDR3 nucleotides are TGTGCCAGCTCACCGAAACAGGGCGGGAACACTGAAGCTTTCTTT. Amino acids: CASSPKQGGNTEAFF.

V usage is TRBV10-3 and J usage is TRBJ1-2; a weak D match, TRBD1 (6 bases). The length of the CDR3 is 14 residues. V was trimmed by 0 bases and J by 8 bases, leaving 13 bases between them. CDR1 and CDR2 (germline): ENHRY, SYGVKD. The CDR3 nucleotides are TGTGCCATCAGTGAGTCTGGTGGGACATTCGGCTACACCTTC. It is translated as CAISESGGTFGYTF.

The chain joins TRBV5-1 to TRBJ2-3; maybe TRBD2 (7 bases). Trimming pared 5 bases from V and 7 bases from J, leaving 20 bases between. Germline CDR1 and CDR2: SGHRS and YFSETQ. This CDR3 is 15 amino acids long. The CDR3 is CASSSPAGGLNTQYF. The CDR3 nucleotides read TGCGCCAGCAGTAGTCCAGCCGGGGGGCTTAATACGCAGTATTTT.

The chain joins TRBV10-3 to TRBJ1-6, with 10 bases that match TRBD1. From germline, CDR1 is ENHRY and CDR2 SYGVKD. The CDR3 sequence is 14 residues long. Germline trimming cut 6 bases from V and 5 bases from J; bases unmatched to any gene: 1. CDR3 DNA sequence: TGTGCCATCAGGGGGACAGGGGATAATTCACCCCTCCACTTT. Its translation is CAIRGTGDNSPLHF.

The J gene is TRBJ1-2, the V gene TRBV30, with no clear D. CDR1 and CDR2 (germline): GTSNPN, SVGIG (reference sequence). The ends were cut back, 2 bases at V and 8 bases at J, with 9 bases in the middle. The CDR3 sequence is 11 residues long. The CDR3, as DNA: TGTGCCTGGAGTCCGGCGGGGGGCTACACCTTC. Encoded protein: CAWSPAGGYTF.

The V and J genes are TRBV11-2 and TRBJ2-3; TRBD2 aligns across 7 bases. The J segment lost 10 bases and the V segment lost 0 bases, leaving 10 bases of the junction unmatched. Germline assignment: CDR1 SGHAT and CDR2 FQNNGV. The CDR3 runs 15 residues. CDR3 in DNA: TGTGCCAGCAGCTTAGATACCGGGACTATTGATGCGCAGTATTTT. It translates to CASSLDTGTIDAQYF. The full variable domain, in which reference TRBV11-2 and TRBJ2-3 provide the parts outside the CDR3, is EAGVAQSPRYKIIEKRQSVAFWCNPISGHATLYWYQQILGQGPKLLIQFQNNGVVDDSQLPKDRFSAERLKGVDSTLKIQPAKLEDSAVYLCASSLDTGTIDAQYFGPGTRLTVL.

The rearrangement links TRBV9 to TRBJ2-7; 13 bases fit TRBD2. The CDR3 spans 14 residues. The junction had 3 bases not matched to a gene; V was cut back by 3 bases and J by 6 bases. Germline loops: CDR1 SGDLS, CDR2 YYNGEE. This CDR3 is CASSARTSGGEQYF. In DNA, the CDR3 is TGTGCCAGCAGCGCCCGGACTAGCGGGGGCGAGCAGTACTTC.

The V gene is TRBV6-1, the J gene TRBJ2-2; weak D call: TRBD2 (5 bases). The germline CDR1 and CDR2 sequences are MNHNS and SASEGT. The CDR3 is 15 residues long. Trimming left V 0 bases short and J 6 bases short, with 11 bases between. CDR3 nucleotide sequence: TGTGCCAGCAGTGAAGCCGGGTGGGGAGCCGGGGAGCTGTTTTTT. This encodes CASSEAGWGAGELFF.

CDR3 DNA: TGTGCCAGCAGTGGTGGCAGGGCTAGCACAGATACGCAGTATTTT. Translating it yields CASSGGRASTDTQYF. The chain links TRBV2 to TRBJ2-3, with TRBD1 as a possible D gene (5 bases). CDR1 and CDR2 (germline): SNHLY, FYNNEI. Trimming cost V 4 bases and J 0 bases, with 11 bases left between them. This CDR3 has 15 amino acids. The full variable domain, completed using reference TRBV2 and TRBJ2-3, is EPEVTQTPSHQVTQMGQEVILRCVPISNHLYFYWYRQILGQKVEFLVSFYNNEISEKSEIFDDQFSVERPDGSNFTLKIRSTKLEDSAMYFCASSGGRASTDTQYFGPGTRLTVL.

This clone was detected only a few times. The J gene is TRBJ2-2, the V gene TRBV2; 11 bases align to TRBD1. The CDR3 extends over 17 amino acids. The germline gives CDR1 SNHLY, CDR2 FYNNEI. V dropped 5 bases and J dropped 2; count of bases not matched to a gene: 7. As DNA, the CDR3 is TGTGCCAGCAGTAAGGACAGGGGGCTGATCAACACCGGGGAGCTGTTTTTT. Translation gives CASSKDRGLINTGELFF.

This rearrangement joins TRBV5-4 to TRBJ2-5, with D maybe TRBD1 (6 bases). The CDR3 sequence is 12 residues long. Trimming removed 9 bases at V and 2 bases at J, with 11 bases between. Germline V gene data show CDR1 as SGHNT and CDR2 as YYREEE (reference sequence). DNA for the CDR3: TGTGCCACCCAACAGGGTCAAGAGACCCAGTACTTC. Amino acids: CATQQGQETQYF. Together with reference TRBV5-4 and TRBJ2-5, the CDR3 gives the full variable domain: ETGVTQSPTHLIKTRGQQVTLRCSSQSGHNTVSWYQQALGQGPQFIFQYYREEENGRGNFPPRFSGLQFPNYSSELNVNALELDDSALYLCATQQGQETQYFGPGTRLLVL.

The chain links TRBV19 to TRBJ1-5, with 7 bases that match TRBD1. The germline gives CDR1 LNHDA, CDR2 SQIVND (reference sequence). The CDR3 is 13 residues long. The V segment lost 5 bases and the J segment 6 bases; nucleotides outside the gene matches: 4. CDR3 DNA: TGTGCCAGTAGTCTCGGGACAGCTCAGCCCCAGCATTTT. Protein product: CASSLGTAQPQHF.

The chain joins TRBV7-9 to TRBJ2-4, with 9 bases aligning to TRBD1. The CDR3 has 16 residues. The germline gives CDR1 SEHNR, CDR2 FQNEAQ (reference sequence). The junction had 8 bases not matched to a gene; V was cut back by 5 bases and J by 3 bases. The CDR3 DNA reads TGTGCCAGCAGCCATCGACAGGGGGATGGCAAAAACATTCAGTACTTC. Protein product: CASSHRQGDGKNIQYF.

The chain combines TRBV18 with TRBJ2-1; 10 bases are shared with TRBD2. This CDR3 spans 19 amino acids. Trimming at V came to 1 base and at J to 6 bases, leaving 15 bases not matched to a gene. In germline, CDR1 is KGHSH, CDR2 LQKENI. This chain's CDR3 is CASSPRSTGSSGRPNEQFF. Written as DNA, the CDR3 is TGTGCCAGCTCACCACGATCGACAGGGAGTAGCGGGAGGCCCAATGAGCAGTTCTTC.

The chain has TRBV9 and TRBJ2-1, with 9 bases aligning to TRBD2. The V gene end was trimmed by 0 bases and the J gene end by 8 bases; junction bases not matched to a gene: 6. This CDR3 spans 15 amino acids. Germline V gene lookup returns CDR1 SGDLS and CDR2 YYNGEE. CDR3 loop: CASSVGGSGRDEQFF. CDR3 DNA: TGTGCCAGCAGCGTAGGGGGTAGCGGGAGAGATGAGCAGTTCTTC.

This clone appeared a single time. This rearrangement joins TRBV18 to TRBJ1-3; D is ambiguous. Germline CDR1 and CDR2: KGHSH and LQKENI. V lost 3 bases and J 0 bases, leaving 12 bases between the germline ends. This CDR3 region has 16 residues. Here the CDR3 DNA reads TGTGCCAGCTCACCGCAGACTACCAGCTCTGGAAACACCATATATTTT. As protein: CASSPQTTSSGNTIYF.

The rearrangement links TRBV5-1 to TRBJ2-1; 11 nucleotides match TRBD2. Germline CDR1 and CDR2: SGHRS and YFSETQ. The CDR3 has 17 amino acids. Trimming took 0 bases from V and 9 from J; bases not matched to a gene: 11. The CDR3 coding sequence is TGCGCCAGCAGCTTGGGCGGGTATAGCGGGGGGGCCGGTGAGCAGTTCTTC. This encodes CASSLGGYSGGAGEQFF.

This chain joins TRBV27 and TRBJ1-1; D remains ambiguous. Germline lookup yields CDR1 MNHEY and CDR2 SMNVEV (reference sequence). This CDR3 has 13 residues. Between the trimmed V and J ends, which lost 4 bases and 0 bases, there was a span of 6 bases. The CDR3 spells CASSSGMNTEAFF. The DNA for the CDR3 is TGTGCCAGCAGTTCGGGGATGAACACTGAAGCTTTCTTT.

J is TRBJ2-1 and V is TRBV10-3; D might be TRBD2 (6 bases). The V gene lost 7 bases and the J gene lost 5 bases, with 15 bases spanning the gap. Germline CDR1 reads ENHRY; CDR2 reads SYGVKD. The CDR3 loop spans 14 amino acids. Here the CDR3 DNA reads TGTGCCATCAAAGAGACTAGTTATGACAATGAGCAGTTCTTC. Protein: CAIKETSYDNEQFF.

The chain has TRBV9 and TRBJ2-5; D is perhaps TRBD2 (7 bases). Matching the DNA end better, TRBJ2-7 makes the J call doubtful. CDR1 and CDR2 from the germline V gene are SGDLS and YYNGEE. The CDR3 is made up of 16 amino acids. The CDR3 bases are TGTGCCAGCAGCGTAGCACCGGGGGGCACCACCTACGAGCAGTACTTC. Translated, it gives CASSVAPGGTTYEQYF.

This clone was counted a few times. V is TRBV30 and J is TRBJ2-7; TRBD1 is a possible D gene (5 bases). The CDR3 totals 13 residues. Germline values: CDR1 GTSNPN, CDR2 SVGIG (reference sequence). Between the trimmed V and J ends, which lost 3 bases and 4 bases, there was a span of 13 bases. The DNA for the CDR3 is TGTGCCTGGAGAGGGCAGGGTCGGTACGAGCAGTACTTC. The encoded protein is CAWRGQGRYEQYF.

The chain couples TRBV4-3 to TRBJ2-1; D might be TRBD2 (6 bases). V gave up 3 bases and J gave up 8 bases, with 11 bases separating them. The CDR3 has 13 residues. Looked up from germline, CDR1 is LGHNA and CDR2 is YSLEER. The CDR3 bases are TGCGCCAGCAGCCACCGACTAGTTTATGAGCAGTTCTTC. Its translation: CASSHRLVYEQFF.

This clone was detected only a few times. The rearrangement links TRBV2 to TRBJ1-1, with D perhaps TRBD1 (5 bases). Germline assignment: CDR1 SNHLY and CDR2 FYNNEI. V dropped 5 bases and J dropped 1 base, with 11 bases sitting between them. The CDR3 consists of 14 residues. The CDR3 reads CASSRDSSNTEAFF. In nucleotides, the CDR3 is TGTGCCAGCAGTAGAGACAGTTCGAACACTGAAGCTTTCTTT.

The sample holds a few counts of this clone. Here the CDR3 reads CSGEVQGSSYRGYTF. The CDR3 DNA sequence: TGCAGCGGCGAAGTACAGGGGTCGTCTTATCGTGGCTACACCTTC. The chain is built from TRBV29-1 and TRBJ1-2, with TRBD1 matching 7 bases. The germline gives CDR1 SQVTM, CDR2 ANQGSEA. The trim removed 7 bases at V and 7 bases at J, leaving 18 bases unmatched. The CDR3 is 15 amino acids.

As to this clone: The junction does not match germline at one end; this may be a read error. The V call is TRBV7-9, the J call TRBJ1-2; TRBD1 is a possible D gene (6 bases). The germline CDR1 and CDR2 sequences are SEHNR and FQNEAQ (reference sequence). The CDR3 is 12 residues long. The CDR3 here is CSSSRTGYGYTF. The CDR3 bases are TGTTCCAGCAGCCGTACAGGGTACGGCTACACCTTC.

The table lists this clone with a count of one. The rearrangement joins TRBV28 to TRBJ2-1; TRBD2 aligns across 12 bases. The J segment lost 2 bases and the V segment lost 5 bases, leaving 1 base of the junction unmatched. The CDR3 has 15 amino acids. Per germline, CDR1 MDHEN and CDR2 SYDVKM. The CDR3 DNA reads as TGTGCCAGCAGTCGGACTAGCGGGACCTACAATGAGCAGTTCTTC. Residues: CASSRTSGTYNEQFF.

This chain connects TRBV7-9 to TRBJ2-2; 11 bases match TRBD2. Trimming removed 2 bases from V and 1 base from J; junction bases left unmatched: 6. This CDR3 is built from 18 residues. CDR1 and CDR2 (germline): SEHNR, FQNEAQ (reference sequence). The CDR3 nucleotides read TGTGCCAGCAGCTTACCAAGCCTAGCGGGGGGGAACACCGGGGAGCTGTTTTTT. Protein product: CASSLPSLAGGNTGELFF.

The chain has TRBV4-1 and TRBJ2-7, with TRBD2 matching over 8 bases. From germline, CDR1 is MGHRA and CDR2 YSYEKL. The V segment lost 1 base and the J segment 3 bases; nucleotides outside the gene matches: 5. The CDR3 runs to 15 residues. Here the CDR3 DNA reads TGCGCCAGCAGCCAAGTGTTTCGGGGGGGCTACGAGCAGTACTTC. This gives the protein CASSQVFRGGYEQYF.